The rows below give T cell receptor beta chains drawn from one sample of a study of cytomegalovirus exposure and HLA in healthy donors. The repertoire was sequenced with immunoSEQ multiplex PCR; TCRdb's copy has only in-frame clones and lacks some. Among over 60,000 clones listed, over 90% were seen once. Material for sequencing was PBMCs. These receptors all stem from a woman younger than 35 in good health and CMV-seropositive. CDR3s include the opening cysteine and the closing phenylalanine or tryptophan.

CDR3: CASSDMTGGKETQYF
V: TRBV7-2

CDR3: CAWSRGGSFKETQYF
V: TRBV30

CDR3: CASSLSQGNAKLFF
V: TRBV28

CDR3: CASSGPSFSYEQYF
V: TRBV28

CDR3: CASSLLSLASGSNEQFF
V: TRBV7-2

CDR3: CASSSQREMADTQYF
V: TRBV27

CDR3: CASSQGLGGSETQYF
V: TRBV5-6

CDR3: CATSPSGHPGETQYF
V: TRBV15

CDR3: CASTKQGRSTGELFF
V: TRBV6-1

CDR3: CASSSGLAEQETQYF
V: TRBV11-3

CDR3: CASSLRRASGSYPYNEQFF
V: TRBV27

CDR3: CSAEYNEQFF
V: TRBV29-1

CDR3: CASSPRQVVGTEAFF
V: TRBV18

CDR3: CASSPRLIASYEQYF
V: TRBV28

CDR3: CASLQRGSTYEQYF
V: TRBV6-1

CDR3: CASSILADSSYNEQFF
V: TRBV6-6

CDR3: CASTKGLLSGNTIYF
V: TRBV28

CDR3: CASSKTWGLAVQETQYF
V: TRBV2

CDR3: CASTRLAGDEQYF
V: TRBV27

CDR3: CASSLSGREAGELFF
V: TRBV4-1

CDR3: CASGRAGRVYEQYF
V: TRBV27

CDR3: CASSPDAGVGANVLTF
V: TRBV7-8

CDR3: CASVAGGETQYF
V: TRBV7-9

CDR3: CASSIGAYNQPQHF
V: TRBV19

CDR3: CASSVAVADTEAFF
V: TRBV9

CDR3: CASSPRGGSNTEAFF
V: TRBV5-4

CDR3: CASSLGGRYEQYF
V: TRBV5-5

CDR3: CASSLEGLAQNEQFF
V: TRBV13

CDR3: CASRSGTASEQYF
V: TRBV6-6

CDR3: CASSRKRGQGAKNIQYF
V: TRBV19

CDR3: CASSRPRQGLHVLYTDTQYF
V: TRBV28

CDR3: CASNNGRGLNEQFF
V: TRBV10-2

CDR3: CASSLLTGGETQYF
V: TRBV5-5

CDR3: CASSPTPRDREAFF
V: TRBV6-1

CDR3: CASSFRTPAYEQYF
V: TRBV7-2

CDR3: CASSVAAGNTEAFF
V: TRBV9

CDR3: CASSYSKQGRGDGYTF
V: TRBV6-6

CDR3: CASSPAIGLNTEAFF
V: TRBV2

CDR3: CASSLVQYNEQFF
V: TRBV5-4

CDR3: CASSPTSGGQGIDEQYF
V: TRBV5-8

CDR3: CASSSYLSGGNTGELFF
V: TRBV11-3

CDR3: CASSSLAGISYEQYF
V: TRBV7-2

CDR3: CASSWGRGNRNQPQHF
V: TRBV28

CDR3: CAWRAPVPGQVISTDTQYF
V: TRBV30

CDR3: CASSPLGQGYGYTF
V: TRBV11-1

CDR3: CASSASGSYNEQFF
V: TRBV11-3

CDR3: CASRSIPGLASSGELFF
V: TRBV2

CDR3: CASSQDRQGAHPPSYEQYF
V: TRBV4-3

CDR3: CASSIATGPGNQPQHF
V: TRBV19

CDR3: CASSFRISYEQYF
V: TRBV27